This T cell receptor beta chain was captured by sequencing in a study of T cells in localized non-small cell lung cancer. The CDR3 has 14 amino acids. Per germline, CDR1 LNHNV and CDR2 YYDKDF (reference sequence). The V gene lost 3 bases and the J gene lost 7 bases, with 15 bases spanning the gap. The study, taken as a whole, reports: The study sequenced only one region of the tumor. As a result, intratumor heterogeneity could not be excluded and remains possible. Across samples, adjacent lung featured a median roughly 61 of the top 100 tumor clones. A denser population of T cells in blood accompanied longer overall survival. Measurement of T cell clonality placed uninvolved adjacent lung highest, above the level in tumor.

A remark on this clone: Its cognate antigen is unknown.

Assay used: immunoSEQ multiplex PCR; TCRdb lists only in-frame clones, some missing. The data contain roughly 50,000 clones, around four fifths of them singletons. This TCR came from a female donor of 60 years or more with stage II squamous cell lung carcinoma. Sequencing used peripheral blood, obtained before any cancer treatment. The chain couples TRBV15 to TRBJ1-1; D unresolved. The CDR3 loop reads CATSRKGREVEAFF. CDR3 DNA: TGTGCCACCAGCAGGAAAGGTAGGGAGGTTGAAGCTTTCTTT.